The TCR beta chain under discussion was sequenced for a study of immune cell composition in non-small cell lung cancer. Study-level findings and limits: Overall clonality, unlike maximal tumour-associated clone frequency, did not predict TIL reactivity.

For this clone: No antigen is known for it.

This CDR3 is 20 amino acids long. From germline, CDR1 is KGHSH and CDR2 LQKENI. V lost 1 base and J 4 bases, leaving 26 bases between the germline ends. Generated by immunoSEQ multiplex PCR, the TCRdb table keeps only in-frame clones and is missing some. The repertoire holds roughly 8,300 clones, with roughly 80% as singletons. The sample comprised lung tumor tissue. This clonotype was sampled from a human donor with non-small cell lung cancer. The chain couples TRBV18 to TRBJ2-1; tentative D call: TRBD2 (6 bases). The CDR3 protein is CASSPLPAGSGNLDYNEQFF. In DNA, the CDR3 is TGTGCCAGCTCACCACTCCCTGCCGGGAGCGGCAACCTAGATTACAATGAGCAGTTCTTC. The whole variable domain, filled in from reference TRBV18 and TRBJ2-1, reads NAGVMQNPRHLVRRRGQEARLRCSPMKGHSHVYWYRQLPEEGLKFMVYLQKENIIDESGMPKERFSAEFPKEGPSILRIQQVVRGDSAAYFCASSPLPAGSGNLDYNEQFFGPGTRLTVL.